These T cell receptor beta chains were read from a single sample in a study of blood T cell repertoires in COVID-19. The repertoire was sequenced with immunoSEQ multiplex PCR; TCRdb's copy has only in-frame clones and lacks some. The repertoire holds some 97,000 clones, roughly 85% seen once, with around 10% in the top ten. Material: peripheral blood. These receptors originate from a woman between 70 and 85 years old with acute or convalescent COVID-19. Both conserved end residues are part of each CDR3. Each record gives: J gene, clone size, V gene, D gene, CDR3 protein, CDR3 DNA. A D gene is named only where the DNA matches it firmly. Not every row has a clone size; where given, it reads once, few, many or a size class.

J gene: TRBJ2-3
clone size: few
V gene: TRBV7-2
D gene: TRBD1
CDR3 protein: CASSFATGATNTQYF
CDR3 DNA: TGTGCCAGCAGCTTTGCGACAGGGGCCACCAATACGCAGTATTTT

J gene: TRBJ1-2
clone size: few
V gene: TRBV6-2/TRBV6-3
D gene: TRBD1
CDR3 protein: CASSLDRGNGYTF
CDR3 DNA: TGTGCCAGCAGCCTCGACAGGGGGAATGGCTACACCTTC

J gene: TRBJ1-6
clone size: .
V gene: TRBV5-6
D gene: TRBD1
CDR3 protein: CASRFGQENSPLHF
CDR3 DNA: TGTGCCAGCAGGTTCGGACAGGAGAATTCACCCCTCCACTTT

J gene: TRBJ2-2
clone size: .
V gene: TRBV5-1
D gene: .
CDR3 protein: CASKGFGRGNTGELFF
CDR3 DNA: TGCGCCAGCAAGGGTTTTGGAAGGGGGAACACCGGGGAGCTGTTTTTT

J gene: TRBJ1-4
clone size: .
V gene: TRBV6-2/TRBV6-3
D gene: .
CDR3 protein: CASSNPRGYNEKLFF
CDR3 DNA: TGTGCCAGCAGCAATCCCCGCGGCTACAATGAAAAACTGTTTTTT

J gene: TRBJ2-3
clone size: .
V gene: TRBV24-1
D gene: TRBD1
CDR3 protein: CATSDQNRGYTDTQYF
CDR3 DNA: TGTGCCACCAGTGATCAGAACAGGGGGTACACAGATACGCAGTATTTT

J gene: TRBJ2-3
clone size: .
V gene: TRBV10-3
D gene: .
CDR3 protein: CAISDSRDTQYF
CDR3 DNA: TGTGCCATCAGTGACTCCAGAGATACGCAGTATTTT

J gene: TRBJ1-1
clone size: .
V gene: TRBV19
D gene: .
CDR3 protein: CASSINGGQEAFF
CDR3 DNA: TGTGCCAGTAGTATCAATGGAGGGCAGGAAGCTTTCTTT

J gene: TRBJ2-7
clone size: .
V gene: TRBV6-1
D gene: TRBD1
CDR3 protein: CASSDRGRLYEQYF
CDR3 DNA: TGTGCCAGCAGTGATAGGGGGCGCCTCTACGAGCAGTACTTC

J gene: TRBJ1-2
clone size: .
V gene: TRBV7-9
D gene: TRBD1
CDR3 protein: CASSTQGQGGYTF
CDR3 DNA: TGTGCCAGCAGCACCCAGGGACAGGGTGGCTACACCTTC

J gene: TRBJ2-3
clone size: .
V gene: TRBV7-2
D gene: .
CDR3 protein: CASSLDRIYTDTQYF
CDR3 DNA: TGTGCCAGCAGCTTAGACAGGATCTACACAGATACGCAGTATTTT

J gene: TRBJ1-3
clone size: .
V gene: TRBV25-1
D gene: .
CDR3 protein: CASSDRRNTIYF
CDR3 DNA: TGTGCCAGCAGTGACCGCCGGAACACCATATATTTT

J gene: TRBJ1-5
clone size: .
V gene: TRBV18
D gene: .
CDR3 protein: CASAGEGFSNQPQHF
CDR3 DNA: TGTGCCAGCGCCGGAGAGGGCTTTAGCAATCAGCCCCAGCATTTT

J gene: TRBJ1-4
clone size: once
V gene: TRBV19
D gene: .
CDR3 protein: CASSPLMGAESEKLFF
CDR3 DNA: TGTGCCAGTAGTCCCCTGATGGGGGCAGAAAGTGAAAAACTGTTTTTT

J gene: TRBJ1-3
clone size: .
V gene: TRBV7-3
D gene: .
CDR3 protein: CASSLAGPGNTIYF
CDR3 DNA: TGTGCCAGCAGCTTAGCAGGGCCCGGAAACACCATATATTTT

J gene: TRBJ1-5
clone size: .
V gene: TRBV7-2
D gene: .
CDR3 protein: CASSLGPGGDQPQHF
CDR3 DNA: TGTGCCAGCAGCTTAGGGCCCGGGGGGGATCAGCCCCAGCATTTT

J gene: TRBJ1-1
clone size: few
V gene: TRBV27
D gene: .
CDR3 protein: CASCGYGTEAFF
CDR3 DNA: TGTGCCAGCTGTGGTTACGGGACTGAAGCTTTCTTT

J gene: TRBJ2-4
clone size: .
V gene: TRBV6-2/TRBV6-3
D gene: TRBD1
CDR3 protein: CASSRQGNIQYF
CDR3 DNA: TGTGCCAGCAGCCGACAGGGAAACATTCAGTACTTC

J gene: TRBJ1-1
clone size: .
V gene: TRBV4-2
D gene: TRBD1
CDR3 protein: CASSLMDRLNTEAFF
CDR3 DNA: TGTGCCAGCAGCCTCATGGACAGGCTGAACACTGAAGCTTTCTTT

J gene: TRBJ1-2
clone size: .
V gene: TRBV7-8
D gene: TRBD1
CDR3 protein: CASSPTGGFINYGYTF
CDR3 DNA: TGTGCCAGCAGCCCGACAGGGGGCTTTATTAACTATGGCTACACCTTC